Here is one T cell receptor beta chain with its context. This sample is part of a study of blood T cell repertoires in COVID-19. Across the whole study: COVID-19 samples collected from the United States, Italy and Spain covered acute and convalescent phases. The analysed material was cDNA or gDNA that came from T cells, B-cell-depleted T cells, or PBMCs.

Methods used by the authors: Counts of nucleated cells, estimated from reference gene primer amplification, were obtained. TCRdb keeps only in-frame clones here, not all; method: immunoSEQ multiplex PCR. V, J and clone size are those of that table, while D and trimming were read from the DNA. The data hold some 250,000 clones, with approximately 83% observed a single time. This CDR3 has 14 amino acids. J lost 4 bases, V lost 5 bases, and 7 bases had no gene match. Germline V gives CDR1 KGHSH, CDR2 LQKENI. This sequence was found in a man aged 50 to 60 with active or convalescent COVID-19. Material: peripheral blood. The chain has TRBV18 and TRBJ2-7, with 8 bases aligning to TRBD1. The CDR3 DNA sequence: TGTGCCAGCTCAGCGGGACAGGAATTTTACGAGCAGTACTTC. Protein product: CASSAGQEFYEQYF.